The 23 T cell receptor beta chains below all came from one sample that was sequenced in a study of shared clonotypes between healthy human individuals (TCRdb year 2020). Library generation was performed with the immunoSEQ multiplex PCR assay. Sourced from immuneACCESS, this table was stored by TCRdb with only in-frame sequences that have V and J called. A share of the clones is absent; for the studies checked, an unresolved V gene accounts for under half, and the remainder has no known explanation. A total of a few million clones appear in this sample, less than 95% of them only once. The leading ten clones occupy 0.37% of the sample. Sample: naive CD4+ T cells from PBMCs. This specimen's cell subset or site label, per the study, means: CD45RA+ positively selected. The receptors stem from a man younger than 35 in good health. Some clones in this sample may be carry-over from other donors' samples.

In DNA, the CDR3 is TGTGCCAGCAGTCACCTAGCGGGGGAGAAACAAGAGACCCAGTACTTC. Protein: CASSHLAGEKQETQYF. J is TRBJ2-5 and V is TRBV28; TRBD2 matches at 10 bases. J was trimmed by 2 bases and V by 5 bases; bases with no gene match: 8. Germline V gene lookup returns CDR1 MDHEN and CDR2 SYDVKM. The CDR3 has 16 amino acids.

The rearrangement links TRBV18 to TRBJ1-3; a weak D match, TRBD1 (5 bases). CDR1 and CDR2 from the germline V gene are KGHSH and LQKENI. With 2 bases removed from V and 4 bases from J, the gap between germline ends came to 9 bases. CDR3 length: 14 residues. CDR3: CASSPMGVGNTIYF. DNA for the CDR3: TGTGCCAGCTCACCAATGGGGGTCGGAAACACCATATATTTT. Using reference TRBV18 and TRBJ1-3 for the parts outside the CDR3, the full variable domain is NAGVMQNPRHLVRRRGQEARLRCSPMKGHSHVYWYRQLPEEGLKFMVYLQKENIIDESGMPKERFSAEFPKEGPSILRIQQVVRGDSAAYFCASSPMGVGNTIYFGEGSWLTVV.

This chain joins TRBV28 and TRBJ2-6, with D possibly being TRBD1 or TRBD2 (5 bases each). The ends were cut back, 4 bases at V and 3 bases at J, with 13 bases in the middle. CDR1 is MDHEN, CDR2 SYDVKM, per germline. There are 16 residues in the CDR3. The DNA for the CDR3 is TGTGCCAGCAGTTCACCAGGGACGCATGGGGCCAACGTCCTGACTTTC. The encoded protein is CASSSPGTHGANVLTF.

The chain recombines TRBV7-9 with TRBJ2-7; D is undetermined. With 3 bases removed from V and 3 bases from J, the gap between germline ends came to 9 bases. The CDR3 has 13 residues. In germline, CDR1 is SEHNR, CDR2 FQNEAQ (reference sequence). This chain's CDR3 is CASSLALGYEQYF. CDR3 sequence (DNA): TGTGCCAGCAGCTTGGCGCTAGGCTACGAGCAGTACTTC. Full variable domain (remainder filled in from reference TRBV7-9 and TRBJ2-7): DTGVSQNPRHKITKRGQNVTFRCDPISEHNRLYWYRQTLGQGPEFLTYFQNEAQLEKSRLLSDRFSAERPKGSFSTLEIQRTEQGDSAMYLCASSLALGYEQYFGPGTRLTVT.

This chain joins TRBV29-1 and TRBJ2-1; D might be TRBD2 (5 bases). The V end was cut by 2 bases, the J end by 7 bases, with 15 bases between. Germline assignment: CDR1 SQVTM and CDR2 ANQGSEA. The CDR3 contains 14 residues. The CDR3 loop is CSVESPRRVNEQFF. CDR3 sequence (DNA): TGCAGCGTTGAATCTCCGAGGCGGGTTAATGAGCAGTTCTTC.

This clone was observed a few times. The CDR3 region has the DNA TGCGCCAGCGGAGAGGGAGTAAGGACCGGGGAGCTGTTTTTT. Amino acids: CASGEGVRTGELFF. The rearrangement joins TRBV10-2 to TRBJ2-2, with TRBD2 as a possible D gene (5 bases). Looked up from germline, CDR1 is WSHSY and CDR2 is SAAADI. Between the trimmed V and J ends, which lost 8 bases and 5 bases, there was a span of 15 bases. This CDR3 comprises 14 residues.

CDR3 region: CASSPHRSGRGEQYF. The CDR3 DNA reads as TGCGCCAGCAGCCCGCACCGTAGCGGGAGAGGCGAGCAGTACTTC. The gene calls are TRBV4-3 and TRBJ2-7; 9 nucleotides agree with TRBD2. The V segment lost 4 bases and the J segment 6 bases; nucleotides outside the gene matches: 10. Germline CDR1 and CDR2: LGHNA and YSLEER. The CDR3 has 15 amino acids.

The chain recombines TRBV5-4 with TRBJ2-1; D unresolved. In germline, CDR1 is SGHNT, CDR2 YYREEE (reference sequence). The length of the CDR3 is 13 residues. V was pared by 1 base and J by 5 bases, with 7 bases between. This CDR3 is CASSLWADNEQFF. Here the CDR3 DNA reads TGTGCCAGCAGCTTGTGGGCTGACAATGAGCAGTTCTTC.

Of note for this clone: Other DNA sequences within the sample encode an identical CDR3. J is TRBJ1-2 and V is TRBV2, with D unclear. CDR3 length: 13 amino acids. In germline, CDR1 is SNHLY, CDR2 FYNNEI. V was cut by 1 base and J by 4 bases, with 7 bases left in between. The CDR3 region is CASSEEESYGYTF. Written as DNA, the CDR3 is TGTGCCAGCAGTGAAGAGGAGAGCTATGGCTACACCTTC.

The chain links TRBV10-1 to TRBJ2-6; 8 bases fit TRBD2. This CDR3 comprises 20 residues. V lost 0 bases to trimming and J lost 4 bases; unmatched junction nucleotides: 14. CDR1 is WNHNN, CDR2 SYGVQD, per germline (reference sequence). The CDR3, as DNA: TGCGCCAGCAGTGAGTCGACAGTTCTAGAGCGGGAGTTGGGGGCCAACGTCCTGACTTTC. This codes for CASSESTVLERELGANVLTF.

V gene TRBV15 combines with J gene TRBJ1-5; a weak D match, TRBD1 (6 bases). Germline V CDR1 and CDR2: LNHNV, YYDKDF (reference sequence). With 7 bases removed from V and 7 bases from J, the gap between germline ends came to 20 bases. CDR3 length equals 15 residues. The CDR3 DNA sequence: TGTGCCACCACCCTCCGGAGGGGGGGAAACCAGCCCCAGCATTTT. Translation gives CATTLRRGGNQPQHF.

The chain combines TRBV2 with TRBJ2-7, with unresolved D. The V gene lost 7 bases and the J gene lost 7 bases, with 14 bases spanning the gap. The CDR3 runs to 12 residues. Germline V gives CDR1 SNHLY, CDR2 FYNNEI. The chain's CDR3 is CASTGYLGEQYF. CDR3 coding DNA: TGTGCCAGCACTGGGTACTTGGGAGAGCAGTACTTC.

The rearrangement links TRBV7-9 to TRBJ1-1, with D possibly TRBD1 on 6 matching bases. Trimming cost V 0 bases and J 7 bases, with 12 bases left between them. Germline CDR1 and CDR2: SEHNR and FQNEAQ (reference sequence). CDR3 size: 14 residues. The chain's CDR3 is CASSLAGGPSEAFF. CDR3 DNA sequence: TGTGCCAGCAGCTTAGCTGGGGGCCCTAGTGAAGCTTTCTTT.

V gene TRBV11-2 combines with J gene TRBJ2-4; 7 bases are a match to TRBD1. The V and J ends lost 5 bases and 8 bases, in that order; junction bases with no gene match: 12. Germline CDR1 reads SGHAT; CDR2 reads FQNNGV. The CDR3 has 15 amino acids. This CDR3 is CASSGGQPFNDIQYF. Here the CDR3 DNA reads TGTGCCAGCAGCGGGGGACAGCCGTTCAACGACATTCAGTACTTC.

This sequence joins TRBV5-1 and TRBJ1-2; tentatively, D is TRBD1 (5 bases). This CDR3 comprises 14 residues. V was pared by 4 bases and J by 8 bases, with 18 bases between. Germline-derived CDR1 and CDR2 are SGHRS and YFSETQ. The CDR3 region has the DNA TGCGCCAGCAGCCCGGTGGGACGGGGGATAGGCTACACCTTC. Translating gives CASSPVGRGIGYTF.

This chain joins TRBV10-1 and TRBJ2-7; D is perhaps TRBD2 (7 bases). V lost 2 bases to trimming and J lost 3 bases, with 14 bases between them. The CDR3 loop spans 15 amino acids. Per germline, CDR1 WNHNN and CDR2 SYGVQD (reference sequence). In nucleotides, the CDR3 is TGCGCCAGCAGTGAGGGGGGGGCCACTGGCTACGAGCAGTACTTC. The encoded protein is CASSEGGATGYEQYF.

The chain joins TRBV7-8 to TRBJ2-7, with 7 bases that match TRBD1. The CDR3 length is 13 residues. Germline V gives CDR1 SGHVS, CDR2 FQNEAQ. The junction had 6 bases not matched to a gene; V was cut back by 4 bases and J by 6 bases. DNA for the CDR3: TGTGCCAGCAGCTCCCAGCACAGGGGCGAGCAGTACTTC. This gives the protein CASSSQHRGEQYF.

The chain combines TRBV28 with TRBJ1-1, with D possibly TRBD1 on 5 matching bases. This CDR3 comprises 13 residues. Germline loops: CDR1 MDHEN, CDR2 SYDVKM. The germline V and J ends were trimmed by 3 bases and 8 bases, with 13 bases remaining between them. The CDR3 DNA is TGTGCCAGCAGTTTGAGACAGATCGAAGAAGCTTTCTTT. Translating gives CASSLRQIEEAFF.

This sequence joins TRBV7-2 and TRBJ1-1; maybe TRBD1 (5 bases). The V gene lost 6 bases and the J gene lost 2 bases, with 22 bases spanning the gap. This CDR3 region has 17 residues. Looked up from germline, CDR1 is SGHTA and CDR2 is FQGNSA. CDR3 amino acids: CASRLLRGAGTNTEAFF. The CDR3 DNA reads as TGTGCCAGCAGACTCCTAAGGGGTGCAGGGACCAACACTGAAGCTTTCTTT.

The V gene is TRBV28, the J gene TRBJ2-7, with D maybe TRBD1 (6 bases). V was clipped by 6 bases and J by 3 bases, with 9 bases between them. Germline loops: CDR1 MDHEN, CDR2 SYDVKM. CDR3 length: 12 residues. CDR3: CASSRGGYEQYF. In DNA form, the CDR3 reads TGTGCCAGCAGCAGAGGGGGCTACGAGCAGTACTTC.

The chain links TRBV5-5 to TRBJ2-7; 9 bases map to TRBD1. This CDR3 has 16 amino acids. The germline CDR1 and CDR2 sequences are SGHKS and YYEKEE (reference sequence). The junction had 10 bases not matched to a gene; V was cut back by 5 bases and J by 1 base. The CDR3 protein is CASRFPGQGDSYEQYF. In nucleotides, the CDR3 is TGTGCCAGCAGGTTCCCGGGACAGGGTGATTCCTACGAGCAGTACTTC.

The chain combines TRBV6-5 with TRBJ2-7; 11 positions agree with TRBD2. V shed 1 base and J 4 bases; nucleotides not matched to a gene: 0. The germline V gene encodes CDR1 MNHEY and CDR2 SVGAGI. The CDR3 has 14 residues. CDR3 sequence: CASSYWTSGYEQYF. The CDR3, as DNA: TGTGCCAGCAGTTACTGGACTAGCGGGTACGAGCAGTACTTC.

CDR3 coding DNA: TGTGCCAGCAGAACCGCCGGGGGGCCGAACACTGAAGCTTTCTTT. It encodes CASRTAGGPNTEAFF. The chain recombines TRBV28 with TRBJ1-1, with D tentatively TRBD1 (6 bases). The ends were cut back, 6 bases at V and 1 base at J, with 15 bases in the middle. The CDR3 is 15 amino acids. Germline loops: CDR1 MDHEN, CDR2 SYDVKM.